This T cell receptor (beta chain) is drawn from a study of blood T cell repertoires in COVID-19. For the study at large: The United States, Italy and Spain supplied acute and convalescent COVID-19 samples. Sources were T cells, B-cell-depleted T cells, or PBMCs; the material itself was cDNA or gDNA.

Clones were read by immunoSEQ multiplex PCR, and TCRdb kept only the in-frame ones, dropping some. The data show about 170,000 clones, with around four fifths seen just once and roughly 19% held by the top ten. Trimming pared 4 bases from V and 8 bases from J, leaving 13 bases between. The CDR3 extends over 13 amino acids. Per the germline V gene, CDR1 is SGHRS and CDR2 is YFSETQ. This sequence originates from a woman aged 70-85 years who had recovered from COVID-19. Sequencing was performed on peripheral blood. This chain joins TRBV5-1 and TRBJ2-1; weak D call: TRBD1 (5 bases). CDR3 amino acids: CASSNGWGHEQFF. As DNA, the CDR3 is TGCGCCAGCAGCAACGGGTGGGGCCATGAGCAGTTCTTC.